This TCR beta chain comes out of a study of T cell changes during pregnancy in multiple sclerosis. Trimming pared 0 bases from V and 8 bases from J, leaving 13 bases between. The CDR3 is made up of 14 amino acids. Germline V gene sequence: CDR1 SGHAT, CDR2 FQNNGV. Here immunoSEQ multiplex PCR was the method, and the copy in TCRdb shows in-frame clones only, minus some. The table has approximately 70,000 clones, around 92% seen once. The sample here was peripheral blood, taken in the third trimester of pregnancy. The chain uses TRBV11-2 and TRBJ1-1, with a weak D call TRBD1 (6 bases). This clonotype was sampled from a female donor in good health, enrolled as a control in a pregnancy study. The chain's CDR3 is CASSLDGRGAEAFF. CDR3 nucleotides: TGTGCCAGCAGCTTAGATGGTCGGGGGGCCGAAGCTTTCTTT.